Below are 24 T cell receptor beta chains sequenced from a single sample in a study of glioma-infiltrating T cells after dendritic cell vaccination. TCRdb's table, derived via immunoSEQ multiplex PCR, lists solely in-frame clones and lacks some. The data show some 70,000 clones, with around 81% seen just once and roughly 7.9% held by the top ten. This specimen consisted of blood, obtained before dendritic cell vaccination. The receptor set was obtained from a human donor with glioblastoma.

The J gene is TRBJ2-2, the V gene TRBV4-1; 7 nucleotides agree with TRBD1. Germline V gives CDR1 MGHRA, CDR2 YSYEKL. The CDR3 contains 17 residues. V was clipped by 0 bases and J by 0 bases; unmatched bases: 4. The CDR3: CASSQDWGQPNTGELFF. In DNA form, the CDR3 reads TGCGCCAGCAGCCAAGATTGGGGACAGCCGAACACCGGGGAGCTGTTTTTT.

This clone was found a few times. The genes are TRBV7-9 and TRBJ2-2, with 7 nucleotides matching TRBD1. This CDR3 is built from 15 residues. Germline V gene lookup returns CDR1 SEHNR and CDR2 FQNEAQ (reference sequence). Trimming removed 2 bases from V and 5 bases from J; junction bases left unmatched: 5. This CDR3 reads CASSLSQGFTGELFF. The CDR3 bases are TGTGCCAGCAGCTTATCACAGGGGTTTACCGGGGAGCTGTTTTTT.

In DNA form, the CDR3 reads TGTGCCAGCAGTGAAGGTGTCCTCTTGGCTGACGGGGAGCTGTTTTTT. Amino acids: CASSEGVLLADGELFF. This sequence joins TRBV2 and TRBJ2-2, with D unresolved. Germline loops: CDR1 SNHLY, CDR2 FYNNEI. Deletions cut 1 base from V and 7 bases from J, with 16 bases between. The length of the CDR3 is 16 residues.

The chain has TRBV7-9 and TRBJ2-1; D may be TRBD1 (6 bases). There are 16 residues in the CDR3. Per germline, CDR1 SEHNR and CDR2 FQNEAQ (reference sequence). V shed 5 bases and J shed 2 bases, with 16 bases lying between them. The CDR3 sequence is CASSLTSGAAYNEQFF. As DNA, the CDR3 is TGTGCCAGCAGCCTGACTTCAGGGGCGGCCTACAATGAGCAGTTCTTC.

The chain combines TRBV6-1 with TRBJ2-2; 7 bases are shared with TRBD1. Trimming cost V 6 bases and J 3 bases; bases outside gene matches: 4. CDR3 length: 14 residues. Germline assignment: CDR1 MNHNS and CDR2 SASEGT. The CDR3: CASRRDSYTGELFF. The CDR3 bases are TGTGCCAGCAGAAGGGACAGTTACACCGGGGAGCTGTTTTTT.

The V and J genes are TRBV6-1 and TRBJ2-3; the match to TRBD2 covers 8 bases. The V and J ends lost 7 bases and 4 bases, in that order; junction bases with no gene match: 4. The CDR3 has 13 residues. Germline V gene lookup returns CDR1 MNHNS and CDR2 SASEGT. CDR3 nucleotides: TGTGCCAGCACTCGCGGGGGGTCAGATACGCAGTATTTT. It yields the protein CASTRGGSDTQYF.

The chain uses TRBV5-6 and TRBJ2-1, with 11 bases fitting TRBD2. The CDR3 totals 15 residues. Germline CDR1 is SGHDT and CDR2 is YYEEEE. V was clipped by 0 bases and J by 4 bases; unmatched bases: 0. This CDR3 is CASSLGTSGYNEQFF. CDR3 DNA sequence: TGTGCCAGCAGCTTGGGGACTAGCGGGTACAATGAGCAGTTCTTC.

The rearrangement joins TRBV6-1 to TRBJ2-1; D unresolved. V shed 8 bases and J shed 0 bases, with 8 bases lying between them. The length of the CDR3 is 13 residues. Germline CDR1 reads MNHNS; CDR2 reads SASEGT. CDR3 sequence (DNA): TGTGCCAGCGAGTACAGCTCCTACAATGAGCAGTTCTTC. Its translation is CASEYSSYNEQFF.

The J gene is TRBJ2-5, the V gene TRBV20-1; TRBD2 matches 7 bases. This CDR3 has 11 amino acids. The germline CDR1 and CDR2 sequences are DFQATT and SNEGSKA (reference sequence). The DNA of the CDR3 is TGCAGGGGGGAGGGGCAGGAGACCCAGTACTTC. Encoded protein: CRGEGQETQYF.

The chain carries TRBV2 and TRBJ2-3; no firm D call. With 8 bases removed from V and 4 bases from J, the gap between germline ends came to 10 bases. Germline CDR1 is SNHLY and CDR2 is FYNNEI. The CDR3 sequence is 12 residues long. For the CDR3, the DNA is TGTGCCAGCCTATCTTTCTCAGATACGCAGTATTTT. Translation gives CASLSFSDTQYF.

The chain has TRBV7-2 and TRBJ2-7; D is perhaps TRBD2 (5 bases). CDR1 and CDR2 (germline): SGHTA, FQGNSA. Trimming took off 4 bases at V and 7 bases at J, with 14 bases between the two ends. The CDR3 spans 13 residues. CDR3 sequence (DNA): TGTGCCAGCAGCTCCCGGGGTGAAGAGGAGCAGTACTTC. Its protein is CASSSRGEEEQYF.

This clone was observed once. This chain links TRBV18 with TRBJ1-6; D ambiguous. This CDR3 has 15 residues. CDR1 is KGHSH and CDR2 is LQKENI in the germline V gene. Trimming took 6 bases from V and 3 from J, leaving 12 bases between them. CDR3 region: CASSPRGDYNSPLHF. CDR3 nucleotide sequence: TGTGCCAGCTCCCCCCGGGGAGACTATAATTCACCCCTCCACTTT.

This sequence joins TRBV30 and TRBJ2-5; 8 positions agree with TRBD1. The closer fit of TRBJ2-7 to the DNA end suggests the J call may be wrong. Germline V gene sequence: CDR1 GTSNPN, CDR2 SVGIG (reference sequence). CDR3 length equals 12 residues. This chain's CDR3 is CAWNGQGYEQYF. The DNA of the CDR3 is TGTGCCTGGAACGGACAGGGCTACGAGCAGTACTTC.

The chain recombines TRBV27 with TRBJ2-5; weak D call: TRBD1 (6 bases). V gave up 8 bases and J gave up 0 bases, with 16 bases separating them. The CDR3 extends over 15 amino acids. Germline V lookup: CDR1 MNHEY, CDR2 SMNVEV (reference sequence). The CDR3 spells CASALKGVYQETQYF. The CDR3 bases are TGTGCCAGCGCGCTGAAGGGGGTTTACCAAGAGACCCAGTACTTC.

The V gene is TRBV7-2, the J gene TRBJ2-7, with TRBD2 as a possible D gene (6 bases). The CDR3 has 14 residues. V gave up 3 bases and J gave up 0 bases, with 9 bases separating them. Germline assignment: CDR1 SGHTA and CDR2 FQGNSA. CDR3 loop: CASSFLATSYEQYF. Written as DNA, the CDR3 is TGTGCCAGCAGCTTTCTAGCGACCTCCTACGAGCAGTACTTC.

There are many counts of this clone. The chain combines TRBV19 with TRBJ2-7, with 8 bases aligning to TRBD1. Germline V CDR1 and CDR2: LNHDA, SQIVND (reference sequence). The CDR3 covers 13 residues. Trimming took 9 bases from V and 6 from J; bases not matched to a gene: 10. The CDR3 coding sequence is TGTGCCAGCCATGACAGGGGTCGGGGCGAGCAGTACTTC. Its protein is CASHDRGRGEQYF.

J is TRBJ1-1 and V is TRBV12-5; TRBD1 matches 8 bases. The CDR3 has 15 residues. V was clipped by 0 bases and J by 3 bases; unmatched bases: 3. CDR1 LGHNT and CDR2 FRNRAP come from the germline V gene. In DNA form, the CDR3 reads TGTGCTAGTGGTTTGGTAAGGACAGGGTACACTGAAGCTTTCTTT. It translates to CASGLVRTGYTEAFF.

V gene TRBV6-1 combines with J gene TRBJ2-1; the match to TRBD1 covers 7 bases. CDR1 and CDR2 (germline): MNHNS, SASEGT. With V trimmed by 1 base and J by 3 bases, 6 bases remained unmatched. This CDR3 contains 16 residues. CDR3 residues: CASSEVGDSLYNEQFF. The CDR3 bases are TGTGCCAGCAGTGAAGTTGGGGACAGCCTCTACAATGAGCAGTTCTTC.

In its sample, this clone was seen a few times. The chain has TRBV6-1 and TRBJ2-3; D perhaps matches TRBD1 (5 bases). Per germline, CDR1 MNHNS and CDR2 SASEGT. There are 16 residues in the CDR3. V lost 0 bases, J lost 4 bases, and 14 bases lay in between. The CDR3 coding sequence is TGTGCCAGCAGTGAAGCGTACAGGACCCACCCAGATACGCAGTATTTT. It specifies CASSEAYRTHPDTQYF.

Points on this clone: The conserved closing phenylalanine or tryptophan is absent in this CDR3, likely reflecting a read error. The DNA is omitted, as the CDR3 cannot be located on it reliably, and the CDR3 follows TCRdb's listing. The chain employs TRBV6-1 and TRBJ1-6. The germline gives CDR1 MNHNS, CDR2 SASEGT. Both ends counted, the CDR3 spans 13 residues. This CDR3 reads CASSDKQYPPGGY.

The chain recombines TRBV16 with TRBJ1-5, with a possible D match to TRBD1 (5 bases). This CDR3 is built from 14 residues. In germline, CDR1 is KGHSY, CDR2 FQNENV. Trimming removed 4 bases from V and 4 bases from J, with 11 bases in between. In nucleotides, the CDR3 is TGTGCCAGCAGCCGCGGCGGGGGGAATCAGCCCCAGCATTTT. This gives the protein CASSRGGGNQPQHF.

This clone turned up a few times. This chain joins TRBV30 and TRBJ2-7, with 7 bases lining up with TRBD1. From germline, CDR1 is GTSNPN and CDR2 SVGIG (reference sequence). The CDR3 runs to 13 residues. V was clipped by 5 bases and J by 0 bases; unmatched bases: 4. The CDR3 region is CAWDREYSYEQYF. The CDR3 coding sequence is TGTGCCTGGGACAGGGAATACTCCTACGAGCAGTACTTC. Complete variable domain (other parts from reference TRBV30 and TRBJ2-7): SQTIHQWPATLVQPVGSPLSLECTVEGTSNPNLYWYRQAAGRGLQLLFYSVGIGQISSEVPQNLSASRPQDRQFILSSKKLLLSDSGFYLCAWDREYSYEQYFGPGTRLTVT.

The chain uses TRBV23-1 and TRBJ1-4; maybe TRBD1 (6 bases). TRBV23-1 is known as an ORF, though its function is uncertain. This CDR3 spans 17 amino acids. V was clipped by 8 bases and J by 8 bases, with 27 bases between them. The CDR3 DNA is TGCGCCAGCGATCCCCCCCCCACGACAGGTGAGCAGGAAAAACTGTTTTTT. Translating gives CASDPPPTTGEQEKLFF.

This clone appeared a single time. The chain combines TRBV6-1 with TRBJ2-7, with a possible D match to TRBD2 (6 bases). V gave up 2 bases and J gave up 4 bases, with 12 bases separating them. The CDR3 runs to 14 residues. Germline CDR1 MNHNS, CDR2 SASEGT. The CDR3 DNA is TGTGCCAGCAGTGAATATGCGGGGACGTACGAGCAGTACTTC. Amino acids: CASSEYAGTYEQYF.